The entry below gives a single T cell receptor (beta chain) sequence along with its context. The antigen it recognizes is unknown. Per-base qualities were not stored, and no clone one base away is much larger. This record belongs to a study of control samples from healthy donors and cancer patients (dated by TCRdb to about 2020). Taken from the germline V gene (reference sequence), the CDR1 and CDR2 loops are GTSNPN and SVGIG. Reading from cysteine to phenylalanine, the CDR3 counts 14 amino acids. Here the CDR3 DNA is all that survives: 42 bases in frame from base 1. The germline ends are 18 bases apart after V is trimmed by 5 bases and J by 5 bases. The library relied on the immunoSEQ multiplex PCR assay. TCRdb holds this immuneACCESS table with in-frame rearrangements only. Some clones are missing; in checked studies, unresolved V genes explain under half, and the rest has no known cause. The sample includes about 70,000 clones, with under 90% observed a single time. Under 30% of the sample is in the top ten clones.

Sequenced sample: blood. The TCR comes from a man aged 45 to 65 in good health. The chain joins TRBV30 to TRBJ2-5, with the D assignment possibly TRBD1 or TRBD2, given 5 matching bases for each. DNA sequence: TGTGCCTGGGTAGACTCGGGGCCGTGGGAGACCCAGTACTTC. Translated, it gives CAWVDSGPWETQYF.